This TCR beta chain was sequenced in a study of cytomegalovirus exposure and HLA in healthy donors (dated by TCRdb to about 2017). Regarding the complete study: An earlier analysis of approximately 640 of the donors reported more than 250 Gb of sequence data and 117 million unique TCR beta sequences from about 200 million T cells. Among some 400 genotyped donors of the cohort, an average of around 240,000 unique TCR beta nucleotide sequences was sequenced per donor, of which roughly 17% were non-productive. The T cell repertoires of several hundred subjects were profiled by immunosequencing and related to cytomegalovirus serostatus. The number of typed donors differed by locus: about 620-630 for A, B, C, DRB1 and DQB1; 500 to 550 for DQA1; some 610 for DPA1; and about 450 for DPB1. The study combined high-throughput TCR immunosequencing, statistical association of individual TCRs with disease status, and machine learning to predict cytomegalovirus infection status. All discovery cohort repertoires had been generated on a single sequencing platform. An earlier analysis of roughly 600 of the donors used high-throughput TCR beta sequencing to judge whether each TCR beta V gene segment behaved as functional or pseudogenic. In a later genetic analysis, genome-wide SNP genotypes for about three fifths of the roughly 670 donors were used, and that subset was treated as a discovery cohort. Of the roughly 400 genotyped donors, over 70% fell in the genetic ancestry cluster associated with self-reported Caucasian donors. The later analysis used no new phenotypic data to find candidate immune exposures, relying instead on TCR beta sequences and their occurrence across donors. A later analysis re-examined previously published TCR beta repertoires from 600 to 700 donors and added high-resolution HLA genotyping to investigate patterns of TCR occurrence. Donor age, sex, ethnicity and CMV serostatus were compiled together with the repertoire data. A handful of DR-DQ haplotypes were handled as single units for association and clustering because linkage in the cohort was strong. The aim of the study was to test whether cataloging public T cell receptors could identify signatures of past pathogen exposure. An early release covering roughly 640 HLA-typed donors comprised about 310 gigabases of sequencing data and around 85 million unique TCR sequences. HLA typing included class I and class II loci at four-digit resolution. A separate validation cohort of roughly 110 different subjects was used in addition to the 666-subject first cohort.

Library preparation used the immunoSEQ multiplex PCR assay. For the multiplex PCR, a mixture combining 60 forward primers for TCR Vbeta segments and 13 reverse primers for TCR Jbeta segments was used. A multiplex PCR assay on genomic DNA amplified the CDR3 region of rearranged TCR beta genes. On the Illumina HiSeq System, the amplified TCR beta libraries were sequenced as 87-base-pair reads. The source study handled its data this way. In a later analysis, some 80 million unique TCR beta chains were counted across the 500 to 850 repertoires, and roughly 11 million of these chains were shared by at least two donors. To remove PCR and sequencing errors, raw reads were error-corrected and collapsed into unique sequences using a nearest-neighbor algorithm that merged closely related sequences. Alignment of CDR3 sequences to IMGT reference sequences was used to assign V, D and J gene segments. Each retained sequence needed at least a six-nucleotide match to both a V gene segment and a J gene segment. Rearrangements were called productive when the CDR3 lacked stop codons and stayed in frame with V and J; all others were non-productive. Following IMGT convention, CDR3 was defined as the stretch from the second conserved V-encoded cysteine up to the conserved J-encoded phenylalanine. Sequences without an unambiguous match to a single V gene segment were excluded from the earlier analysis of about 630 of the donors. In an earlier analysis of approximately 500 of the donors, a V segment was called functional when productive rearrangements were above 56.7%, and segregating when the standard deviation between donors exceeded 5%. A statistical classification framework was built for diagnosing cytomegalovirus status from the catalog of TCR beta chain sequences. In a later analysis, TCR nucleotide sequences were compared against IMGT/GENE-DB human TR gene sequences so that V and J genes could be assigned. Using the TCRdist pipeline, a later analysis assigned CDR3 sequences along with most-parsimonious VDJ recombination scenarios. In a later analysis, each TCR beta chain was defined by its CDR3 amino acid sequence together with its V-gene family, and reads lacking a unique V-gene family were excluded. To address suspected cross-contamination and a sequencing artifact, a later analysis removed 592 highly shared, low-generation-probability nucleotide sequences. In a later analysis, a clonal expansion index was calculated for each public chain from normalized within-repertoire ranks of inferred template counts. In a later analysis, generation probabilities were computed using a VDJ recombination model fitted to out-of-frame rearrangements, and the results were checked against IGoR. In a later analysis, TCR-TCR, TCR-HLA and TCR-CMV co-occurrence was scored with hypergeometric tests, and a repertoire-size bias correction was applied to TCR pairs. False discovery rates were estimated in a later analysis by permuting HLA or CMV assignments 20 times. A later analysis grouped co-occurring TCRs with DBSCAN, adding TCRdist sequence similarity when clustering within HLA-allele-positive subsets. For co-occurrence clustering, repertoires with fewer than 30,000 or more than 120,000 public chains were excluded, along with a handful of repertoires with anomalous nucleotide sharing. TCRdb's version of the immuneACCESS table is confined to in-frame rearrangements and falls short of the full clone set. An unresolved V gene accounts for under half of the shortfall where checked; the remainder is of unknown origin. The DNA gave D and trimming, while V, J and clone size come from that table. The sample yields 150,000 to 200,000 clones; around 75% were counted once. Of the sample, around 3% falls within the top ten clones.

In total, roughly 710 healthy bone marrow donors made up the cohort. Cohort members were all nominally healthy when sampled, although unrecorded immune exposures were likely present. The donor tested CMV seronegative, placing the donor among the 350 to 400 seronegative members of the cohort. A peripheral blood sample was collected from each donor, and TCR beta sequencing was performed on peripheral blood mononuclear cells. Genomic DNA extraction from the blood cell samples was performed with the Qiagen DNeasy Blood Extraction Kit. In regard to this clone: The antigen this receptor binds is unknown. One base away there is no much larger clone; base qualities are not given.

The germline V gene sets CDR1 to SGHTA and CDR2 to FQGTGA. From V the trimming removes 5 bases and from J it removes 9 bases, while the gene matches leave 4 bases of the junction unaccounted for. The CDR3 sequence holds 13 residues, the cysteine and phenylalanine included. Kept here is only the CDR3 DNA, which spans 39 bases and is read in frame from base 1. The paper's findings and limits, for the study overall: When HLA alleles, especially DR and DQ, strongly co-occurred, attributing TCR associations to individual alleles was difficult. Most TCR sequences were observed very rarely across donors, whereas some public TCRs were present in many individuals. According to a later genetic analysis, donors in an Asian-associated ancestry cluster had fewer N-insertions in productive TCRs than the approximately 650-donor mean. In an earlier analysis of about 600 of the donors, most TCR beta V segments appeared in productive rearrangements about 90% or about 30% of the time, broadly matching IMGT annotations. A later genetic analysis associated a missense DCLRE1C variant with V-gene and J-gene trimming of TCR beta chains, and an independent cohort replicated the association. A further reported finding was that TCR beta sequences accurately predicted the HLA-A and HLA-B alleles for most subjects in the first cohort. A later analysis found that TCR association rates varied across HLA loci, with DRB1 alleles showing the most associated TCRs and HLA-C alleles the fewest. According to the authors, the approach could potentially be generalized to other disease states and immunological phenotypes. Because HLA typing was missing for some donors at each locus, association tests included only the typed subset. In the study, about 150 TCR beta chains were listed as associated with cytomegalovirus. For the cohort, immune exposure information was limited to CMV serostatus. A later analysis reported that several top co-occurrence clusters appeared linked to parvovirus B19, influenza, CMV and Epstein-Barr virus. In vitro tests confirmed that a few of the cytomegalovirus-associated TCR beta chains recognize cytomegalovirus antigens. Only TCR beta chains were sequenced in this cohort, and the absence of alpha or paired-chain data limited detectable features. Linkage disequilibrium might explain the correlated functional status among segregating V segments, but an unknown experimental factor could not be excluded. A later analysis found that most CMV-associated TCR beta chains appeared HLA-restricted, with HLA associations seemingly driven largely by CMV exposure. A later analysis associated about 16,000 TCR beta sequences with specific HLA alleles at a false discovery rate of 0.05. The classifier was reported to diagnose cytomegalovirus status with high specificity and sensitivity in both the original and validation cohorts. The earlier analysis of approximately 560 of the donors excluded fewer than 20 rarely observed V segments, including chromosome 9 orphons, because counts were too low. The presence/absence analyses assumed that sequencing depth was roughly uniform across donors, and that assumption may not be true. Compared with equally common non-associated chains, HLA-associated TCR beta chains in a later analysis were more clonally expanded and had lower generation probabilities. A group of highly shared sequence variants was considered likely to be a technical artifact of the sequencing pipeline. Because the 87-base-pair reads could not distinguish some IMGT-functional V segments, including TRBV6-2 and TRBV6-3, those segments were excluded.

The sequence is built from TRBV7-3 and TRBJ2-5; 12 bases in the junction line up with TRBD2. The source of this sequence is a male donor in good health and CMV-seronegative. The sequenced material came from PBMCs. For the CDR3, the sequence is CASSQTSGSSQYF. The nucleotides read TGTGCCAGCAGCCAGACTAGCGGGAGCTCCCAGTACTTC.